Here is one T cell receptor beta chain with its context. Antigen specificity is unknown. The CDR3 length is 13 residues. The germline V gene has CDR1 MGHRA and CDR2 YSYEKL. Trimming pared 4 bases from V and 4 bases from J, leaving 11 bases between. This specimen comes from a study of response to subunit inactivated influenza vaccine. TCRdb re-derived calls from the RT-PCR reads in MiXCR, one entry per CDR3 protein. The sample lists 750,000 to 850,000 distinct CDR3 sequences; 15% to 20% were seen once. General observations from the study: The authors suggested that every seasonal influenza vaccination recruits few new T cells.

The sequence derives from a man between 50 and 59 years old who received an inactivated influenza vaccine. The chain recombines TRBV4-1 with TRBJ2-7, with D hard to call. The sequenced sample was PBMCs from blood, obtained 4 to 6 days after vaccination. The CDR3 protein is CASSLWAGYEQYF. The DNA of the CDR3 is TGCGCCAGCAGCCTCTGGGCCGGGTACGAGCAGTACTTC.